Shown below are 7 T cell receptor beta chains from a single sample sequenced in a study of PD-1 blockade in classical Hodgkin lymphoma. Clones were sequenced by immunoSEQ multiplex PCR, and TCRdb holds only the in-frame ones, with some missing. The top ten hold 2% to 3% of the sample, which has roughly 26,000 clones, approximately 84% seen once. There was relapse after autologous stem cell transplantation in every patient, and there was variation in brentuximab vedotin exposure. Sequences were derived from peripheral blood mononuclear cells (PBMCs), sampled at baseline. These receptors were taken from a human donor with classical Hodgkin lymphoma.

The chain is built from TRBV11-2 and TRBJ2-5; 7 bases line up with TRBD1. The CDR3 runs 13 residues. V lost 5 bases and J lost 1; bases outside the gene matches: 1. The V gene's germline CDR1 is SGHAT and CDR2 FQNNGV. The CDR3 sequence: CASSRDSQETQYF. CDR3 nucleotide sequence: TGTGCCAGCAGCCGGGACAGCCAAGAGACCCAGTACTTC.

The chain combines TRBV4-2 with TRBJ1-6; tentative D call: TRBD1 (6 bases). From germline, CDR1 is LGHNA and CDR2 YNFKEQ. This CDR3 has 13 amino acids. V was clipped by 3 bases and J by 15 bases, with 15 bases between them. Here the CDR3 DNA reads TGTGCCAGCAGCCAGTCTAAGGACAGCGACCTCCACTTT. It specifies CASSQSKDSDLHF.

The chain has TRBV9 and TRBJ2-1; tentative D call: TRBD1 (5 bases). Germline CDR1 reads SGDLS; CDR2 reads YYNGEE. CDR3 length: 15 residues. Trimming stripped 0 bases from V and 0 bases from J, with 7 bases between. The CDR3 sequence is CASSVEGNSYNEQFF. The CDR3 DNA sequence: TGTGCCAGCAGCGTAGAGGGGAACTCCTACAATGAGCAGTTCTTC.

This chain uses TRBV7-6 with TRBJ2-6; D unresolved. CDR3 length equals 13 residues. The V end lost 1 base, the J end lost 6 bases, and 4 bases lay between the germline ends. Germline CDR1 SGHVS, CDR2 FNYEAQ. The CDR3, as DNA: TGTGCCAGCAGCTTAGGGCAGGCCAACGTCCTGACTTTC. Translated: CASSLGQANVLTF. Full variable domain (missing parts from reference TRBV7-6 and TRBJ2-6): GAGVSQSPRYKVTKRGQDVALRCDPISGHVSLYWYRQALGQGPEFLTYFNYEAQQDKSGLPNDRFSAERPEGSISTLTIQRTEQRDSAMYRCASSLGQANVLTFGAGSRLTVL.

This sequence joins TRBV20-1 and TRBJ1-3; no firm D call. The germline V gene has CDR1 DFQATT and CDR2 SNEGSKA (reference sequence). The CDR3 totals 10 residues. The CDR3 protein is CSPSGNTIYF. CDR3 DNA sequence: TGCAGCCCGTCTGGAAACACCATATATTTT.

CDR3 sequence reads: CASQDGTIHEQYF. The CDR3 bases are TGTGCCAGTCAAGACGGGACAATCCACGAGCAGTACTTC. The V call is TRBV19, the J call TRBJ2-7; a weak D match, TRBD1 (6 bases). The V and J ends lost 8 bases and 5 bases respectively, with 16 bases between them. The CDR3 contains 13 residues. Germline V gives CDR1 LNHDA, CDR2 SQIVND (reference sequence).

The rearrangement joins TRBV7-8 to TRBJ2-6, with 7 bases matching TRBD1. Germline values: CDR1 SGHVS, CDR2 FQNEAQ. With 3 bases clipped from V and 2 bases from J, the junction kept 10 bases outside the gene matches. The CDR3 has 18 amino acids. CDR3 bases: TGTGCCAGCAGCTTGGGCGGAATTACAGGGGCTGGGGCCAACGTCCTGACTTTC. Its protein is CASSLGGITGAGANVLTF.